Presented here are 20 T cell receptor beta chains from one specimen sequenced in a study of beta chain features in type 1 diabetes. Findings and caveats of the study: There was a moderate but significant shortening of TCRB CDR3s in all four CD4+ subsets of Type 1 diabetes patients.

Their antigens remain unidentified. The entirety of the isolated RNA underwent reverse transcription, so expressed TCRB transcripts were sequenced. Some clones are missing from TCRdb's copy, which holds only in-frame ones; the method was immunoSEQ multiplex PCR. The table records under 200,000 clones, 6.5% to 10% of them present only once. Sequenced: central memory CD4+ T cells from blood. The receptor set was obtained from a woman in her late teens or twenties with type 1 diabetes.

In its sample, this clone was seen a few times. The CDR3 here is CASSRPPGLALREQYF. CDR3 in DNA: TGTGCCAGCAGCCGACCGCCGGGACTAGCCCTTAGGGAGCAGTACTTC. The V call is TRBV6-6, the J call TRBJ2-7; 9 bases agree with TRBD2. Germline CDR1 MNHNY, CDR2 SVGAGI (reference sequence). The V and J ends lost 6 bases and 7 bases, in that order; junction bases with no gene match: 16. There are 16 residues in the CDR3.

This clone came up a few times. The J gene is TRBJ1-1, the V gene TRBV29-1; possible D gene TRBD1, 6 bases. The ends were cut back, 7 bases at V and 4 bases at J, with 16 bases in the middle. CDR1 and CDR2 (germline): SQVTM, ANQGSEA. The CDR3 has 13 amino acids. CDR3 amino acids: CSALRDTGTEAFF. CDR3 coding DNA: TGCAGCGCCCTCAGGGACACGGGCACTGAAGCTTTCTTT.

This clone was observed a few times. The chain is built from TRBV11-2 and TRBJ2-7, with D hard to call. The V end was cut by 5 bases, the J end by 4 bases, with 9 bases between. Germline loops: CDR1 SGHAT, CDR2 FQNNGV. This CDR3 comprises 12 residues. CDR3 region: CASSPSGYEQYF. DNA of the CDR3: TGTGCCAGCAGCCCGTCCGGGTACGAGCAGTACTTC. The full variable domain, completed using reference TRBV11-2 and TRBJ2-7, is EAGVAQSPRYKIIEKRQSVAFWCNPISGHATLYWYQQILGQGPKLLIQFQNNGVVDDSQLPKDRFSAERLKGVDSTLKIQPAKLEDSAVYLCASSPSGYEQYFGPGTRLTVT.

V gene TRBV9 combines with J gene TRBJ1-6; 8 bases align to TRBD1. The germline V gene encodes CDR1 SGDLS and CDR2 YYNGEE. Trimming took 0 bases from V and 13 from J; bases not matched to a gene: 0. The CDR3 contains 12 residues. The CDR3 sequence: CASSVGTGPLHF. The CDR3 DNA reads as TGTGCCAGCAGCGTAGGGACAGGGCCCCTCCACTTT. Filled out from reference TRBV9 and TRBJ1-6, the complete variable domain reads DSGVTQTPKHLITATGQRVTLRCSPRSGDLSVYWYQQSLDQGLQFLIQYYNGEERAKGNILERFSAQQFPDLHSELNLSSLELGDSALYFCASSVGTGPLHFGNGTRLTVT.

This clone was counted ten times or more. V gene TRBV29-1 combines with J gene TRBJ1-4, with 10 bases lining up with TRBD1. Germline V gene sequence: CDR1 SQVTM, CDR2 ANQGSEA. Trimming removed 2 bases from V and 10 bases from J; junction bases left unmatched: 4. The CDR3 totals 13 residues. The CDR3, as DNA: TGCAGCGTTGAACGGGACAGGGGAGGAAAACTGTTTTTT. Protein sequence: CSVERDRGGKLFF.

The genes are TRBV2 and TRBJ1-4; no clear D. Trimming took off 6 bases at V and 7 bases at J, with 3 bases between the two ends. The germline CDR1 and CDR2 sequences are SNHLY and FYNNEI. The CDR3 contains 10 residues. In nucleotides, the CDR3 is TGTGCCAGCAGGAGTGAAAAACTGTTTTTT. It codes for CASRSEKLFF. The entire variable domain, with the rest obtained from reference TRBV2 and TRBJ1-4, is as follows: EPEVTQTPSHQVTQMGQEVILRCVPISNHLYFYWYRQILGQKVEFLVSFYNNEISEKSEIFDDQFSVERPDGSNFTLKIRSTKLEDSAMYFCASRSEKLFFGSGTQLSVL.

This chain uses TRBV7-9 with TRBJ2-7, with D hard to call. V lost 1 base and J 5 bases, leaving 12 bases between the germline ends. Germline-derived CDR1 and CDR2 are SEHNR and FQNEAQ (reference sequence). The CDR3 extends over 14 amino acids. CDR3 in DNA: TGTGCCAGCAGCTTAGGGTATAGCATCGACGAGCAGTACTTC. As protein: CASSLGYSIDEQYF.

The chain joins TRBV4-3 to TRBJ2-3, with 9 nucleotides matching TRBD2. With 2 bases clipped from V and 5 bases from J, the junction kept 8 bases outside the gene matches. CDR1 and CDR2 (germline): LGHNA, YSLEER. CDR3 length: 16 amino acids. CDR3 protein: CASSQMVAGEVDTQYF. In DNA, the CDR3 is TGCGCCAGCAGCCAAATGGTAGCGGGAGAGGTAGATACGCAGTATTTT.

The V and J genes are TRBV27 and TRBJ1-1; D unresolved. Germline CDR1 reads MNHEY; CDR2 reads SMNVEV (reference sequence). The CDR3 is 12 amino acids. V was cut by 4 bases and J by 13 bases, with 16 bases left in between. CDR3 residues: CASSSPGGVVFF. The CDR3 DNA is TGTGCCAGCAGTTCCCCGGGAGGAGTAGTTTTCTTT.

This clone has just a few counts. The chain carries TRBV18 and TRBJ1-1; D unclear. In germline, CDR1 is KGHSH, CDR2 LQKENI. The CDR3 is 13 amino acids. The germline V and J ends were trimmed by 7 bases and 0 bases, with 9 bases remaining between them. The CDR3 nucleotides read TGTGCCAGCTACTCTGTAGTGAACACTGAAGCTTTCTTT. It encodes CASYSVVNTEAFF.

This clone has only a few counts. The chain combines TRBV19 with TRBJ2-1; 10 bases line up with TRBD2. Trimming removed 9 bases from V and 7 bases from J; junction bases left unmatched: 9. Looked up from germline, CDR1 is LNHDA and CDR2 is SQIVND (reference sequence). The CDR3 covers 14 residues. The CDR3 nucleotides are TGTGCCAGCGGGGGGACTAGCGATGGAAATGAGCAGTTCTTC. Translated: CASGGTSDGNEQFF.

The chain couples TRBV10-3 to TRBJ1-2; 11 bases map to TRBD1. This CDR3 region has 13 residues. V dropped 11 bases and J dropped 8; count of bases not matched to a gene: 10. Per germline, CDR1 ENHRY and CDR2 SYGVKD. The CDR3 spells CAATGTGGFGYTF. The CDR3 DNA reads TGTGCCGCCACCGGGACAGGGGGTTTCGGCTACACCTTC.

This clone was counted between two and nine times. This sequence joins TRBV27 and TRBJ2-1; maybe TRBD1 (6 bases). V was shortened by 6 bases and J by 2 bases, with 14 bases between the two germline ends. CDR3 length: 15 amino acids. The germline CDR1 and CDR2 sequences are MNHEY and SMNVEV (reference sequence). Here the CDR3 DNA reads TGTGCCAGCAGACGCCGGGACATTACCTACAATGAGCAGTTCTTC. Translation gives CASRRRDITYNEQFF.

V is TRBV30 and J is TRBJ2-7, with 14 nucleotides matching TRBD2. Germline CDR1 GTSNPN, CDR2 SVGIG (reference sequence). V shed 2 bases, J shed 7 bases, and the junction held 7 bases outside the gene matches. The CDR3 has 15 residues. The CDR3 nucleotides read TGTGCCTGGAGTTTGGGACTAGCGGGAGTGGGAGAGCAGTACTTC. Translating it yields CAWSLGLAGVGEQYF.

The table lists this clone with many counts. The J gene is TRBJ2-5, the V gene TRBV4-1; tentative D call: TRBD1 (6 bases). The CDR3 contains 15 residues. Germline V lookup: CDR1 MGHRA, CDR2 YSYEKL. Trimming shortened V by 0 bases and J by 5 bases, and 13 bases separated the two germline ends. The DNA of the CDR3 is TGCGCCAGCAGCCAAGACAGTCCAGGGGTGGAGACCCAGTACTTC. Translating gives CASSQDSPGVETQYF.

A few counts support this clone. This chain joins TRBV7-2 and TRBJ2-7, with 7 bases that match TRBD1. V was pared by 5 bases and J by 4 bases, with 2 bases of the junction left unmatched. Germline V gene data show CDR1 as SGHTA and CDR2 as FQGNSA. This CDR3 is 12 amino acids long. Here the CDR3 reads CASSQDRYEQYF. DNA for the CDR3: TGTGCCAGCAGCCAGGACAGGTACGAGCAGTACTTC. The full variable domain, its missing parts supplied by reference TRBV7-2 and TRBJ2-7, is GAGVSQSPSNKVTEKGKDVELRCDPISGHTALYWYRQSLGQGLEFLIYFQGNSAPDKSGLPSDRFSAERTGGSVSTLTIQRTQQEDSAVYLCASSQDRYEQYFGPGTRLTVT.

J is TRBJ2-3 and V is TRBV4-3; 9 bases map to TRBD1. There are 20 residues in the CDR3. Trimming at V came to 0 bases and at J to 0 bases, leaving 13 bases not matched to a gene. CDR1 LGHNA and CDR2 YSLEER come from the germline V gene. For the CDR3, the DNA is TGCGCCAGCAGCCAAGATCTGTTGGGACAGGGAAGGACTAGCACAGATACGCAGTATTTT. It codes for CASSQDLLGQGRTSTDTQYF.

This clone was recorded a few times. The gene calls are TRBV7-2 and TRBJ2-7; TRBD2 agrees at 8 bases. J gave up 4 bases and V 1 base, and 9 bases lay outside the gene matches. The CDR3 runs to 16 residues. Looked up from germline, CDR1 is SGHTA and CDR2 is FQGNSA. The CDR3 region is CASSLVASGLNYEQYF. In DNA, the CDR3 is TGTGCCAGCAGCTTAGTGGCTAGCGGGCTGAATTACGAGCAGTACTTC. Full variable domain (missing parts from reference TRBV7-2 and TRBJ2-7): GAGVSQSPSNKVTEKGKDVELRCDPISGHTALYWYRQSLGQGLEFLIYFQGNSAPDKSGLPSDRFSAERTGGSVSTLTIQRTQQEDSAVYLCASSLVASGLNYEQYFGPGTRLTVT.

This rearrangement joins TRBV11-2 to TRBJ2-3; tentatively, D is TRBD1 (6 bases). The CDR3 covers 14 residues. The ends were cut back, 5 bases at V and 2 bases at J, with 11 bases in the middle. CDR1 is SGHAT and CDR2 is FQNNGV in the germline V gene. Here the CDR3 DNA reads TGTGCCAGCAGCCGGGGACATGCCACAGATACGCAGTATTTT. It codes for CASSRGHATDTQYF. The complete variable domain, with remaining parts taken from reference TRBV11-2 and TRBJ2-3, reads EAGVAQSPRYKIIEKRQSVAFWCNPISGHATLYWYQQILGQGPKLLIQFQNNGVVDDSQLPKDRFSAERLKGVDSTLKIQPAKLEDSAVYLCASSRGHATDTQYFGPGTRLTVL.

This clone was seen a handful of times. J is TRBJ2-2 and V is TRBV19; 7 bases map to TRBD1. After removal of 4 bases from V and 5 bases from J, the junction contained 4 bases not matched to a gene. The CDR3 spans 14 residues. The germline gives CDR1 LNHDA, CDR2 SQIVND (reference sequence). CDR3 residues: CASSTQTGTGELFF. The CDR3 nucleotides read TGTGCCAGTAGTACACAGACAGGGACCGGGGAGCTGTTTTTT.